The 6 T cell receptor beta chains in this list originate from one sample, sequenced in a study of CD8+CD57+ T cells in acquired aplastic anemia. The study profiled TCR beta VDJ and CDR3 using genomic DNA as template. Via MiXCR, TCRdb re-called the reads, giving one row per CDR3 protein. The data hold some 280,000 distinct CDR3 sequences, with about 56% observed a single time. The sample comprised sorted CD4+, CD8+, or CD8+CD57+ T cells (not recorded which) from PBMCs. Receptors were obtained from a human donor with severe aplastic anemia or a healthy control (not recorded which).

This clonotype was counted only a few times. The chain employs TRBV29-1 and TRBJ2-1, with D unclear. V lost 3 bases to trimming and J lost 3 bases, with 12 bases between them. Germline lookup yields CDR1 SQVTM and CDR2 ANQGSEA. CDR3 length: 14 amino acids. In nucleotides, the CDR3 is TGCAGCGTTGATGCAGCTTCAAACTACAATGAGCAGTTCTTC. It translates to CSVDAASNYNEQFF.

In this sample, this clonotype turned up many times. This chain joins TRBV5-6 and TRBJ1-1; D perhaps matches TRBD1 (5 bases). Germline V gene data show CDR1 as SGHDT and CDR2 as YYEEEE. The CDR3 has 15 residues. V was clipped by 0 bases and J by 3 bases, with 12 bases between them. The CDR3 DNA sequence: TGTGCCAGCAGCTTGGGGGGGATCCGGGACACTGAAGCTTTCTTT. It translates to CASSLGGIRDTEAFF.

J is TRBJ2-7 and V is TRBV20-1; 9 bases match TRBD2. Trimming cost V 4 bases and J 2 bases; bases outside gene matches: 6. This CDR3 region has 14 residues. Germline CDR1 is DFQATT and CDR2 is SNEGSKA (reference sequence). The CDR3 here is CSATRGGRTYEQYF. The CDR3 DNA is TGCAGTGCTACGCGGGGGGGCCGAACCTACGAGCAGTACTTC.

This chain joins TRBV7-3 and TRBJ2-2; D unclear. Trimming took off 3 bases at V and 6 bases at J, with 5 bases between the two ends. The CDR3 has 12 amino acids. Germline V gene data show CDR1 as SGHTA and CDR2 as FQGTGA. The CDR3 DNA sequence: TGTGCCAGCAGCTTCTTAGCCGGGGAGCTGTTTTTT. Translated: CASSFLAGELFF.

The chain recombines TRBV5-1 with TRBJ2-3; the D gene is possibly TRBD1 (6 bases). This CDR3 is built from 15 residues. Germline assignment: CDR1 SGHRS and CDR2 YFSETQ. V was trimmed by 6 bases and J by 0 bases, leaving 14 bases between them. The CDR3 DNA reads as TGCGCCAGCACGAGCACAGGGACAAGCACAGATACGCAGTATTTT. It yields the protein CASTSTGTSTDTQYF. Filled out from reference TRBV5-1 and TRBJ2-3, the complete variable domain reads KAGVTQTPRYLIKTRGQQVTLSCSPISGHRSVSWYQQTPGQGLQFLFEYFSETQRNKGNFPGRFSGRQFSNSRSEMNVSTLELGDSALYLCASTSTGTSTDTQYFGPGTRLTVL.

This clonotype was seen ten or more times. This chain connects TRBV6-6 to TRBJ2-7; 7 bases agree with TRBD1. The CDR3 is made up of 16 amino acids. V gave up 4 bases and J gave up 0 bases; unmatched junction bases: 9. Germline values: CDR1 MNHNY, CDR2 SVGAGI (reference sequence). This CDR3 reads CASSFRDRVSSYEQYF. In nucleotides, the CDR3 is TGTGCCAGCAGTTTCCGCGACAGGGTGAGCTCCTACGAGCAGTACTTC.